The 19 T cell receptor beta chains given below trace back to one sample, sequenced in a study of early T cells in non-severe SARS-CoV-2 infection. TCRdb reanalysed the 5' RACE reads using MiXCR and keeps one entry per CDR3 protein. The sample consists of tens of thousands of distinct CDR3 sequences, approximately 15% of them appearing once. The sequencing used whole blood, collected at baseline. All receptors come from an adult who was a healthcare worker with PCR-confirmed SARS-CoV-2 infection or an uninfected control (not recorded which).

This clonotype was seen only a few times. V and J are TRBV7-7 and TRBJ2-2, with D perhaps matching TRBD1 (5 bases). The V gene lost 2 bases and the J gene lost 0 bases, with 7 bases spanning the gap. This CDR3 has 15 amino acids. Germline CDR1 and CDR2: SSHAT and FNYEAQ (reference sequence). The CDR3 protein is CASSLQGPNTGELFF. The CDR3 DNA reads TGTGCCAGCAGCTTACAGGGCCCGAACACCGGGGAGCTGTTTTTT.

This clonotype has just a few counts. This rearrangement joins TRBV12-5 to TRBJ2-1; 7 bases match TRBD1. V was clipped by 0 bases and J by 7 bases; unmatched bases: 9. The CDR3 is 16 amino acids. Germline V CDR1 and CDR2: LGHNT, FRNRAP. The CDR3 is CASGLVLGQGDNEQFF. CDR3 DNA: TGTGCTAGTGGTTTGGTCTTAGGCCAGGGGGATAATGAGCAGTTCTTC.

A few counts support this clonotype. V usage is TRBV21-1 and J usage is TRBJ1-4. TRBV21-1 is listed as a pseudogene. This CDR3 is 11 amino acids long. CDR3 DNA: TGTGCCAGCAGCAACAGAAAAAAACTGTTTTTT. Protein product: CASSNRKKLFF.

This chain joins TRBV21-1 and TRBJ2-2; the table assigns TRBD2, which was not confirmed against the DNA. TRBV21-1 is a documented pseudogene. The CDR3 extends over 14 amino acids. CDR3 sequence (DNA): TGTGCCAGCGGGGGACTAGAAGCGGTTCGGGGAGCTGTTTTT. This encodes CASGGLEAVRGAVF.

The chain links TRBV29-1 to TRBJ2-1; TRBD2 aligns across 10 bases. The J segment lost 3 bases and the V segment lost 7 bases, leaving 9 bases of the junction unmatched. The CDR3 spans 15 residues. Germline V lookup: CDR1 SQVTM, CDR2 ANQGSEA. The CDR3 DNA is TGCAGCGGACGGCGGACTAGCGGTTTCTACAATGAGCAGTTCTTC. Translated, it gives CSGRRTSGFYNEQFF.

This clonotype was counted a few times. V and J are TRBV28 and TRBJ2-1; no definite D call. Trimming took off 11 bases at V and 8 bases at J, with 13 bases between the two ends. Germline CDR1 is MDHEN and CDR2 is SYDVKM. This CDR3 has 11 amino acids. The CDR3 loop reads CAANRGYEQFF. The CDR3 coding sequence is TGTGCCGCGAACCGCGGCTATGAGCAGTTCTTC. Using reference TRBV28 and TRBJ2-1 for the parts outside the CDR3, the full variable domain is DVKVTQSSRYLVKRTGEKVFLECVQDMDHENMFWYRQDPGLGLRLIYFSYDVKMKEKGDIPEGYSVSREKKERFSLILESASTNQTSMYLCAANRGYEQFFGPGTRLTVL.

The sample holds a few counts of this clonotype. V usage is TRBV11-1 and J usage is TRBJ2-1; 14 bases match TRBD2. Trimming at V came to 3 bases and at J to 7 bases, leaving 5 bases not matched to a gene. Germline-derived CDR1 and CDR2 are SGHAT and FQDESV (reference sequence). The CDR3 is made up of 16 amino acids. CDR3 amino acids: CASSLAGLAGANEQFF. CDR3 nucleotide sequence: TGTGCCAGCAGCTTGGCGGGACTAGCGGGAGCTAATGAGCAGTTCTTC.

Many counts were recorded for this clonotype. The rearrangement links TRBV7-6 to TRBJ2-3; D possibly corresponds to TRBD1 (6 bases). Deletions cut 3 bases from V and 3 bases from J, with 10 bases between. Per germline, CDR1 SGHVS and CDR2 FNYEAQ. The CDR3 has 14 residues. The CDR3 loop reads CASSLGGQTDTQYF. As DNA, the CDR3 is TGTGCCAGCAGCTTGGGCGGACAGACAGATACGCAGTATTTT. Filled out from reference TRBV7-6 and TRBJ2-3, the complete variable domain reads GAGVSQSPRYKVTKRGQDVALRCDPISGHVSLYWYRQALGQGPEFLTYFNYEAQQDKSGLPNDRFSAERPEGSISTLTIQRTEQRDSAMYRCASSLGGQTDTQYFGPGTRLTVL.

This chain joins TRBV7-9 and TRBJ2-4, with D possibly TRBD1 on 5 matching bases. Trimming removed 2 bases from V and 7 bases from J, with 15 bases in between. This CDR3 is 15 amino acids long. Germline values: CDR1 SEHNR, CDR2 FQNEAQ (reference sequence). Here the CDR3 DNA reads TGTGCCAGCAGCTTACTGCAGGGCCAATGGAACATTCAGTACTTC. The encoded protein is CASSLLQGQWNIQYF.

This clonotype was counted a few times. The chain links TRBV20-1 to TRBJ2-7; D uncertain. The CDR3 loop spans 12 amino acids. Germline V gene sequence: CDR1 DFQATT, CDR2 SNEGSKA (reference sequence). V lost 7 bases and J lost 3, with 13 bases in between. The CDR3 spells CSGSLVVYEQYF. The CDR3 region has the DNA TGCAGTGGATCCCTGGTTGTCTACGAGCAGTACTTC.

V usage is TRBV20-1 and J usage is TRBJ1-5; a weak D match, TRBD1 (5 bases). This CDR3 region has 14 residues. Trimming cost V 6 bases and J 4 bases, with 16 bases left between them. CDR1 is DFQATT, CDR2 SNEGSKA, per germline (reference sequence). CDR3 nucleotides: TGCAGTGCCCGCTCAGGGATACTAAATCAGCCCCAGCATTTT. Amino acids: CSARSGILNQPQHF.

The sample holds a few counts of this clonotype. This chain links TRBV20-1 with TRBJ2-7; 13 bases align to TRBD2. The V segment lost 3 bases and the J segment 9 bases; nucleotides outside the gene matches: 8. The CDR3 has 14 amino acids. Germline V gene sequence: CDR1 DFQATT, CDR2 SNEGSKA (reference sequence). CDR3 DNA sequence: TGCAGTGCTAGCGAACTAGCGGGAGGGCCTGTGCAGTACTTC. It yields the protein CSASELAGGPVQYF.

This rearrangement joins TRBV9 to TRBJ2-1; 9 nucleotides match TRBD2. V lost 4 bases and J lost 8; bases outside the gene matches: 13. The CDR3 loop spans 16 amino acids. CDR1 and CDR2 from the germline V gene are SGDLS and YYNGEE. Here the CDR3 DNA reads TGTGCCAGCAGCCCCCTGTGGAGCGGGAGGCGAGATGAGCAGTTCTTC. The encoded protein is CASSPLWSGRRDEQFF.

The J gene is TRBJ2-7, the V gene TRBV12-3 or TRBV12-4; 9 bases line up with TRBD1. The CDR3 is 15 residues long. The V gene end was trimmed by 6 bases and the J gene end by 2 bases; junction bases not matched to a gene: 8. CDR3 sequence reads: CASSPTGGTPYEQYF. The DNA of the CDR3 is TGTGCCAGCAGCCCGACAGGGGGGACTCCCTACGAGCAGTACTTC.

This clonotype was picked up a small number of times. The chain links TRBV9 to TRBJ2-1; 7 bases line up with TRBD1. Germline V gene data show CDR1 as SGDLS and CDR2 as YYNGEE. The CDR3 runs 14 residues. The V segment lost 3 bases and the J segment 5 bases; nucleotides outside the gene matches: 5. CDR3 sequence: CASSASQGDNEQFF. CDR3 in DNA: TGTGCCAGCAGCGCGTCGCAGGGGGACAATGAGCAGTTCTTC.

The V gene is TRBV6-6, the J gene TRBJ2-7; D perhaps matches TRBD2 (6 bases). Deletions cut 4 bases from V and 4 bases from J, with 11 bases between. There are 13 residues in the CDR3. Germline CDR1 and CDR2: MNHNY and SVGAGI (reference sequence). CDR3 nucleotide sequence: TGTGCCAGCAGTTCAGGGAGGAATTACGAGCAGTACTTC. Residues: CASSSGRNYEQYF.

The chain links TRBV7-2 to TRBJ2-2, with D possibly matching TRBD2 (5 bases). The CDR3 length is 14 residues. V was pared by 6 bases and J by 3 bases, with 11 bases between. CDR1 and CDR2 (germline): SGHTA, FQGNSA. In DNA, the CDR3 is TGTGCCAGCAGTGCTGGACTTGACACCGGGGAGCTGTTTTTT. Its translation: CASSAGLDTGELFF.

The chain recombines TRBV28 with TRBJ1-1, with D possibly matching TRBD1 (5 bases). From germline, CDR1 is MDHEN and CDR2 SYDVKM. V was trimmed by 7 bases and J by 7 bases, leaving 16 bases between them. This CDR3 contains 13 residues. CDR3 region: CASTTASGLEAFF. The CDR3, as DNA: TGTGCCAGCACCACAGCGTCGGGACTTGAAGCTTTCTTT.

The chain couples TRBV28 to TRBJ2-5, with D possibly matching TRBD1 (6 bases). The CDR3 sequence is 15 residues long. With 7 bases removed from V and 4 bases from J, the gap between germline ends came to 19 bases. The germline CDR1 and CDR2 sequences are MDHEN and SYDVKM. CDR3 DNA: TGTGCCAGCAATCCGACAGGTCGGCCATCAGAGACCCAGTACTTC. Translation: CASNPTGRPSETQYF.